The clone carrying this T cell receptor (beta chain) came up a few times. This sample was included in a study of T cell repertoires in cytomegalovirus infection. On the study more broadly: It can be stated that public TCR beta signatures indicated CMV infection as well as a matching HLA type.

TCRdb reanalysed the reads using MiXCR and keeps one entry per CDR3 protein. The table includes 510,000 or so distinct CDR3 sequences, about 26% detected once. The CDR3 consists of 15 residues. The germline V gene has CDR1 MDHEN and CDR2 SYDVKM. Losses at the gene ends were 4 bases for V and 6 bases for J; bases not matched to a gene: 8. Sequencing was done on a sample of PBMCs. The TCR comes from a human donor in good health (CMV status not recorded). Some clones in this sample may be carry-over from other donors' samples. The chain links TRBV28 to TRBJ1-2; 10 nucleotides agree with TRBD1. CDR3 region: CASSWGQGIMDGYTF. The CDR3 region has the DNA TGTGCCAGCAGTTGGGGACAGGGGATAATGGATGGCTACACCTTC.